This T cell receptor beta chain was captured in a study of CD8+CD57+ T cells in acquired aplastic anemia. The overall study: The mean DNA yield obtained from sorted CD4+ and CD8+ cells came to 3 to 4 ug. Where healthy donors were concerned, CD4+ cells averaged approximately 11 million reads.

Notes on this clonotype: Its antigen is as yet unknown. The germline gene is not matched at one end of the junction; a read error may be the cause.

The CDR3 length is 13 residues. Germline V gene sequence: CDR1 SGDLS, CDR2 YYNGEE. Profiling that covered TCR beta VDJ and CDR3 relied on genomic DNA as its template. TCRdb ran MiXCR on the reads and lists one entry per CDR3 protein. The table includes 33,000 or so distinct CDR3 sequences, around 76% detected once. Findings of the study overall: Sharing between patients and controls was observed for twenty-nine CD8+ CDR3 sequences. Patients versus controls showed no significant CD8+ Simpson's diversity difference.

Sequencing was done on a sample of sorted CD4+, CD8+, or CD8+CD57+ T cells (not recorded which) from PBMCs. The receptor was derived from a human donor in good health, serving as a control. The chain joins TRBV9 to TRBJ2-1; TRBD1 aligns across 9 bases. CDR3 nucleotide sequence: TGTGCCAGCAGCCAGGGGACAGGGTTCGAGCGGTTCTTC. Its translation: CASSQGTGFERFF.